These 29 T cell receptor beta chains came from one sample sequenced in a study of shared clonotypes between healthy human individuals. Generated by immunoSEQ multiplex PCR, the TCRdb table keeps only in-frame clones and is missing some. The table has roughly 1.4 million clones, approximately 98.5% seen once. The specimen was naive CD4+ T cells sorted from blood. Subset indicated: CD45RA+ positively selected. The receptor source for this set is a man under 40 in good health.

The chain combines TRBV5-1 with TRBJ2-2, with 8 bases matching TRBD2. The CDR3 runs 17 residues. The germline V gene has CDR1 SGHRS and CDR2 YFSETQ. The V and J ends lost 5 bases and 5 bases, in that order; junction bases with no gene match: 14. The CDR3 DNA follows: TGCGCCAGCAGTCGCGGCCCAGCGGGAGAAGGAACCGGGGAGCTGTTTTTT. It codes for CASSRGPAGEGTGELFF.

The V gene is TRBV19, the J gene TRBJ2-1; TRBD2 is a possible D gene (5 bases). The CDR3 extends over 14 amino acids. CDR1 is LNHDA, CDR2 SQIVND, per germline (reference sequence). V lost 2 bases to trimming and J lost 9 bases, with 14 bases between them. The CDR3 DNA reads as TGTGCCAGTAGTATACCACAGATCGGGATTGAGCAGTTCTTC. Translation gives CASSIPQIGIEQFF.

V usage is TRBV27 and J usage is TRBJ2-3; 16 bases fit TRBD2. Trimming cost V 4 bases and J 2 bases; bases outside gene matches: 9. This CDR3 comprises 19 residues. The germline V gene has CDR1 MNHEY and CDR2 SMNVEV (reference sequence). CDR3 loop: CASSSRGTSGRGSTDTQYF. DNA for the CDR3: TGTGCCAGCAGTTCCCGCGGGACTAGCGGGAGGGGATCCACAGATACGCAGTATTTT.

The chain carries TRBV5-1 and TRBJ2-3; the D is unclear. Germline V CDR1 and CDR2: SGHRS, YFSETQ. The CDR3 is 12 residues long. V lost 1 base, J lost 6 bases, and 6 bases lay in between. The CDR3 DNA reads TGCGCCAGCAGCTTGAAGACCGATACGCAGTATTTT. Its translation is CASSLKTDTQYF.

The J gene is TRBJ2-6, the V gene TRBV2; maybe TRBD1 (6 bases). Germline V gene lookup returns CDR1 SNHLY and CDR2 FYNNEI. Trimming removed 3 bases at V and 0 bases at J, with 15 bases between. The CDR3 length is 18 residues. CDR3 in DNA: TGTGCCAGCAGTGATTCGACAGGACTCGGCTCTGGGGCCAACGTCCTGACTTTC. Protein product: CASSDSTGLGSGANVLTF.

The chain joins TRBV28 to TRBJ1-5; the D is unclear. CDR1 is MDHEN, CDR2 SYDVKM, per germline. This CDR3 spans 13 amino acids. V was clipped by 11 bases and J by 10 bases, with 21 bases between them. The CDR3 nucleotides read TGTGCCGCCAGCTGGACGGAGGTGGGTCCCCAGCATTTT. This translates into CAASWTEVGPQHF.

For the CDR3, the DNA is TGTGCCAGTAGTCCCTTTGGCGGGATAGTCGATGAGCAGTTCTTC. The encoded protein is CASSPFGGIVDEQFF. This chain uses TRBV19 with TRBJ2-1, with a tentative D call TRBD2 (6 bases). The V end was cut by 5 bases, the J end by 8 bases, with 19 bases between. The CDR3 length is 15 residues. Germline CDR1 is LNHDA and CDR2 is SQIVND (reference sequence).

The V gene is TRBV11-2, the J gene TRBJ2-7; no clear D. CDR3 size: 12 residues. Per germline, CDR1 SGHAT and CDR2 FQNNGV. The V end lost 5 bases, the J end lost 4 bases, and 9 bases lay between the germline ends. The CDR3, as DNA: TGTGCCAGCAGCCCACACCATTACGAGCAGTACTTC. Its translation is CASSPHHYEQYF.

This chain joins TRBV5-1 and TRBJ2-1, with a weak D call TRBD2 (5 bases). The CDR3 runs to 16 residues. V lost 1 base to trimming and J lost 0 bases, with 11 bases between them. Per germline, CDR1 SGHRS and CDR2 YFSETQ. Written as DNA, the CDR3 is TGCGCCAGCAGCTTGATGGGAGCGCACTCCTACAATGAGCAGTTCTTC. Its protein product is CASSLMGAHSYNEQFF.

The rearrangement joins TRBV19 to TRBJ2-1, with 8 bases aligning to TRBD2. The J segment lost 10 bases and the V segment lost 5 bases, leaving 13 bases of the junction unmatched. CDR3 size: 15 residues. Germline V CDR1 and CDR2: LNHDA, SQIVND (reference sequence). In nucleotides, the CDR3 is TGTGCCAGTAGTCCAGGGACTAGTAGGCTTTCCGAGCAGTTCTTC. This codes for CASSPGTSRLSEQFF.

The chain combines TRBV28 with TRBJ1-5, with D perhaps matching TRBD1 (5 bases). The CDR3 spans 18 residues. CDR1 and CDR2 from the germline V gene are MDHEN and SYDVKM. V lost 6 bases and J 2 bases, leaving 23 bases between the germline ends. CDR3 amino acids: CASSNTRIGRDGNQPQHF. The CDR3 DNA reads as TGTGCCAGCAGCAACACCCGGATAGGGCGGGACGGCAATCAGCCCCAGCATTTT.

The chain is built from TRBV6-5 and TRBJ2-1, with a tentative D call TRBD1 (5 bases). Germline CDR1 MNHEY, CDR2 SVGAGI. V lost 8 bases to trimming and J lost 7 bases, with 18 bases between them. This CDR3 spans 14 amino acids. The CDR3 DNA reads TGTGCCAGCCAACTTGGGCCAGGGTGGAATGAGCAGTTCTTC. Translated: CASQLGPGWNEQFF.

CDR3 nucleotides: TGTGCCAATTCGCTAACGGGAGGTACAGATACGCAGTATTTT. Translating it yields CANSLTGGTDTQYF. The chain has TRBV7-2 and TRBJ2-3; TRBD2 aligns across 7 bases. CDR3 length equals 14 residues. Unmatched junction bases numbered 10, after V lost 10 bases and J lost 3 bases. The germline V gene encodes CDR1 SGHTA and CDR2 FQGNSA.

In its sample, this clone was seen once. CDR3 in DNA: TGTGCCAGCAGCGTATTGGGCGCCGGCACAGATACGCAGTATTTT. Protein: CASSVLGAGTDTQYF. The chain joins TRBV9 to TRBJ2-3; D not resolved. CDR1 and CDR2 (germline): SGDLS, YYNGEE. The CDR3 is made up of 15 amino acids. V lost 1 base and J lost 1, with 10 bases in between.

This chain links TRBV4-1 with TRBJ2-5, with D uncertain. Germline values: CDR1 MGHRA, CDR2 YSYEKL. The CDR3 spans 15 residues. V lost 6 bases to trimming and J lost 1 base, with 15 bases between them. CDR3 coding DNA: TGCGCCAGCAGATTCGCAGCGTCCTCCCAAGAGACCCAGTACTTC. It translates to CASRFAASSQETQYF.

CDR3 residues: CAVGSGAIGGYTF. CDR3 nucleotides: TGTGCCGTGGGCTCAGGGGCAATCGGTGGCTACACCTTC. The J gene is TRBJ1-2, the V gene TRBV6-5; D is perhaps TRBD1 (6 bases). This CDR3 region has 13 residues. Trimming removed 11 bases at V and 7 bases at J, with 20 bases between. Germline V lookup: CDR1 MNHEY, CDR2 SVGAGI.

The CDR3 nucleotides read TGTGCCAGCAGCGCAGCGGGAGGGCCCTACAATGAGCAGTTCTTC. Its protein is CASSAAGGPYNEQFF. The rearrangement uses TRBV7-2 and TRBJ2-1; TRBD2 agrees at 10 bases. From germline, CDR1 is SGHTA and CDR2 FQGNSA. The CDR3 totals 15 residues. The J segment lost 2 bases and the V segment lost 5 bases, leaving 3 bases of the junction unmatched.

The J gene is TRBJ2-1, the V gene TRBV5-1; TRBD2 aligns across 12 bases. This CDR3 has 14 residues. J gave up 15 bases and V 3 bases, and 10 bases lay outside the gene matches. Germline CDR1 is SGHRS and CDR2 is YFSETQ. This CDR3 is CASSSGGTSGSLFF. As DNA, the CDR3 is TGCGCCAGCAGCTCGGGTGGGACTAGCGGGTCCCTGTTCTTC.

This clone came up a few times. The V call is TRBV5-1, the J call TRBJ1-3; 9 bases fit TRBD1. The junction had 4 bases not matched to a gene; V was cut back by 3 bases and J by 0 bases. From germline, CDR1 is SGHRS and CDR2 YFSETQ. The CDR3 covers 16 residues. Here the CDR3 reads CASSSPGQGSGNTIYF. The CDR3 region has the DNA TGCGCCAGCAGCTCGCCGGGACAGGGCTCTGGAAACACCATATATTTT.

The rearrangement uses TRBV14 and TRBJ2-1; 7 bases agree with TRBD1. The V gene's germline CDR1 is SGHDN and CDR2 FVKESK. Trimming at V came to 0 bases and at J to 1 base, leaving 12 bases not matched to a gene. The CDR3 extends over 19 amino acids. The CDR3 nucleotides read TGTGCCAGCAGCCAAGAGGGGGTAAGGGGGCACCCATCCTACAATGAGCAGTTCTTC. Translated, it gives CASSQEGVRGHPSYNEQFF.

This chain joins TRBV5-1 and TRBJ2-3, with 16 bases identical to TRBD2. J lost 1 base, V lost 3 bases, and 2 bases had no gene match. CDR3 length: 17 residues. Germline loops: CDR1 SGHRS, CDR2 YFSETQ. The CDR3 DNA is TGCGCCAGCAGCTGGGGACTAGCGGGAGGGGGCACAGATACGCAGTATTTT. This gives the protein CASSWGLAGGGTDTQYF.

The sample holds one count of this clone. Other DNA sequences in this specimen translate into the identical CDR3. V gene TRBV18 combines with J gene TRBJ2-1; D uncertain. Trimming cost V 6 bases and J 4 bases, with 13 bases left between them. Germline-derived CDR1 and CDR2 are KGHSH and LQKENI. The CDR3 totals 14 residues. The CDR3 sequence is CASSPPGGYNEQFF. CDR3 nucleotide sequence: TGTGCCAGCTCGCCCCCCGGTGGTTACAATGAGCAGTTCTTC.

V and J are TRBV7-3 and TRBJ2-1; D might be TRBD1 (5 bases). V lost 5 bases, J lost 6 bases, and 17 bases lay in between. The CDR3 totals 15 residues. Germline loops: CDR1 SGHTA, CDR2 FQGTGA. As DNA, the CDR3 is TGTGCCAGCAGCGCCCAGGGAACCATCGTCAATGAGCAGTTCTTC. Protein sequence: CASSAQGTIVNEQFF.

The chain carries TRBV9 and TRBJ2-1, with D perhaps TRBD1 (6 bases). CDR1 and CDR2 (germline): SGDLS, YYNGEE. The CDR3 extends over 15 amino acids. Trimming took 4 bases from V and 0 from J, leaving 11 bases between them. The CDR3 is CASSHGTRSYNEQFF. The DNA for the CDR3 is TGTGCCAGCAGCCACGGGACACGCTCCTACAATGAGCAGTTCTTC. Complete variable domain (other parts from reference TRBV9 and TRBJ2-1): DSGVTQTPKHLITATGQRVTLRCSPRSGDLSVYWYQQSLDQGLQFLIQYYNGEERAKGNILERFSAQQFPDLHSELNLSSLELGDSALYFCASSHGTRSYNEQFFGPGTRLTVL.

The gene calls are TRBV28 and TRBJ2-7; 11 bases are a match to TRBD1. With 6 bases clipped from V and 5 bases from J, the junction kept 6 bases outside the gene matches. Germline V CDR1 and CDR2: MDHEN, SYDVKM. The CDR3 length is 14 residues. The CDR3 loop reads CASREGQGAHEQYF. The CDR3 DNA reads as TGTGCCAGCAGAGAAGGACAGGGGGCCCACGAGCAGTACTTC.

CDR3 nucleotides: TGTGCCAGCAGGCCCTTAGCGGGAGGGGGTAGGAATGAGCAGTTCTTC. This codes for CASRPLAGGGRNEQFF. The chain joins TRBV11-2 to TRBJ2-1; 11 bases fit TRBD2. In germline, CDR1 is SGHAT, CDR2 FQNNGV. Trimming removed 6 bases from V and 7 bases from J; junction bases left unmatched: 11. The CDR3 runs 16 residues.

This sequence joins TRBV29-1 and TRBJ1-2; D gene ambiguous. The germline V and J ends were trimmed by 7 bases and 5 bases, with 20 bases remaining between them. CDR3 length equals 14 residues. Germline CDR1 reads SQVTM; CDR2 reads ANQGSEA. CDR3: CSAHPAIRIYGYTF. CDR3 DNA sequence: TGCAGCGCCCATCCCGCCATCCGGATTTATGGCTACACCTTC.

CDR3 DNA sequence: TGTGCCAGCAGCTTACCGCCCCCGGGCTCCTACGAGCAGTACTTC. It is translated as CASSLPPPGSYEQYF. This rearrangement joins TRBV7-2 to TRBJ2-7; D unresolved. This CDR3 region has 15 residues. Germline CDR1 reads SGHTA; CDR2 reads FQGNSA. V lost 2 bases, J lost 0 bases, and 11 bases lay in between.

The rearrangement joins TRBV7-8 to TRBJ1-1; D unresolved. The germline V gene has CDR1 SGHVS and CDR2 FQNEAQ. The germline V and J ends were trimmed by 5 bases and 4 bases, with 17 bases remaining between them. The CDR3 totals 15 residues. The CDR3 nucleotides read TGTGCCAGCAGCATATCCAAGGCGGAGGGCACTGAAGCTTTCTTT. Protein: CASSISKAEGTEAFF.